This TCR beta chain was documented in a study of regulatory T cells in long-lasting Graves disease. Study-wide results and caveats: Less diverse TCR repertoires were seen in persistent Graves' patients than in newly diagnosed ones.

Construction of the TCR beta libraries employed iRepertoire HTBI primers in conjunction with Arm-PCR of CDR3 regions. TCRdb re-derived calls from the multiplex PCR reads in MiXCR, one entry per CDR3 protein. The profile covers roughly 610,000 distinct CDR3 sequences, with around 15% appearing a single time and 18% taken by the ten largest. A note on this clonotype: Antigen specificity is unknown.

The time point is: newly diagnosed GD, antithyroid drugs for less than 3 months. The TCR library was made from RNA that had been extracted from PBMCs in TRIzol. This CDR3 comprises 15 residues. V was shortened by 1 base and J by 6 bases, with 17 bases between the two germline ends. The germline V gene encodes CDR1 SGHRS and CDR2 YFSETQ. Another study also made use of these data, one on T cells in Graves' hyperthyroidism and ophthalmopathy. That publication notes: TCR CDR3 regions were first amplified by RT-PCR with HTBI primers.

The sequence came from a woman younger than 45 with Graves disease. This specimen consisted of peripheral blood mononuclear cells (PBMCs), obtained at new diagnosis, from a patient treated with antithyroid drugs. The genes are TRBV5-1 and TRBJ2-7, with a possible D match to TRBD2 (5 bases). In nucleotides, the CDR3 is TGCGCCAGCAGCTTGCCGGGGTCTGGCTTTGGCGAGCAGTACTTC. Translation gives CASSLPGSGFGEQYF.